The rows below give T cell receptor beta chains drawn from one sample of a study of identifying expanded T cells in peripheral blood. Repertoires were generated with immunoSEQ multiplex PCR, while TCRdb's copy carries only in-frame clones and drops some. Altogether about 74,000 clones are present, approximately 84% being singletons, with the ten largest covering about 18%. What was sequenced was blood. The receptors stem from a person aged 18 to 70 in good health. Each CDR3 is given with its conserved first and last residue. The order of the fields is CDR3 protein, CDR3 DNA, CDR3 length, D gene, V gene, clone size, J gene. A D gene is named only where the DNA matches it firmly. The size field is filled for only some rows; it gives once, few, many or a size class.

CDR3aa: CASSQGRRVYGYTF
CDR3nt: TGTGCCAGCAGTCAGGGGCGTAGAGTCTATGGCTACACCTTC
len: 14
d_gene: -
v_gene: TRBV28
abundance: -
j_gene: TRBJ1-2

CDR3aa: CASSSLLIGGTEAFF
CDR3nt: TGTGCCAGCAGCTCTTTACTGATCGGGGGCACTGAAGCTTTCTTT
len: 15
d_gene: -
v_gene: TRBV11-2
abundance: -
j_gene: TRBJ1-1

CDR3aa: CASSDRENQPQHF
CDR3nt: TGTGCCAGCAGCGACAGGGAAAATCAGCCCCAGCATTTT
len: 13
d_gene: TRBD1
v_gene: TRBV6-5
abundance: few
j_gene: TRBJ1-5

CDR3aa: CASSLGGRGNYGYTF
CDR3nt: TGTGCCAGCAGCTTGGGGGGCAGGGGCAACTATGGCTACACCTTC
len: 15
d_gene: -
v_gene: TRBV5-8
abundance: -
j_gene: TRBJ1-2

CDR3aa: CAAARRENTGELFF
CDR3nt: TGTGCCGCCGCTAGGCGGGAGAACACCGGGGAGCTGTTTTTT
len: 14
d_gene: -
v_gene: TRBV4-2
abundance: -
j_gene: TRBJ2-2

CDR3aa: CATSRVLGDTQYF
CDR3nt: TGTGCCACCAGCAGAGTCCTCGGTGATACGCAGTATTTT
len: 13
d_gene: -
v_gene: TRBV15
abundance: -
j_gene: TRBJ2-3

CDR3aa: CASSYTTGGQPQHF
CDR3nt: TGTGCCAGCAGTTATACGACAGGCGGTCAGCCCCAGCATTTT
len: 14
d_gene: -
v_gene: TRBV6-5
abundance: few
j_gene: TRBJ1-5

CDR3aa: CASSSLVGAANTGELFF
CDR3nt: TGCGCCAGCAGCTCCCTAGTGGGGGCCGCGAACACCGGGGAGCTGTTTTTT
len: 17
d_gene: -
v_gene: TRBV5-1
abundance: -
j_gene: TRBJ2-2

CDR3aa: CASSLGAGRNTEAFF
CDR3nt: TGTGCCAGCAGCTTAGGGGCAGGGAGGAACACTGAAGCTTTCTTT
len: 15
d_gene: -
v_gene: TRBV7-6
abundance: many
j_gene: TRBJ1-1

CDR3aa: CASSLSGQGGVAFF
CDR3nt: TGTGCCAGCAGTTTATCTGGTCAGGGCGGTGTAGCTTTCTTT
len: 14
d_gene: -
v_gene: TRBV27
abundance: few
j_gene: TRBJ1-1

CDR3aa: CASSVGWTSGSRSDTQYF
CDR3nt: TGTGCCAGCAGCGTAGGGTGGACTAGCGGGAGTCGGTCAGATACGCAGTATTTT
len: 18
d_gene: TRBD2
v_gene: TRBV9
abundance: -
j_gene: TRBJ2-3

CDR3aa: CAWRQTSGGPLEQYF
CDR3nt: TGTGCCTGGAGGCAGACTAGCGGGGGCCCCCTCGAGCAGTACTTC
len: 15
d_gene: TRBD2
v_gene: TRBV30
abundance: few
j_gene: TRBJ2-7

CDR3aa: CAWSTGAGDVSPLHF
CDR3nt: TGTGCCTGGAGTACCGGGGCAGGGGATGTATCACCCCTCCACTTT
len: 15
d_gene: -
v_gene: TRBV30
abundance: once
j_gene: TRBJ1-6

CDR3aa: CAIKKDPGTSTEAFF
CDR3nt: TGTGCCATCAAAAAAGACCCCGGGACGAGCACTGAAGCTTTCTTT
len: 15
d_gene: -
v_gene: TRBV10-3
abundance: -
j_gene: TRBJ1-1

CDR3aa: CASSPGTSGINEQFF
CDR3nt: TGTGCCAGCAGCCCCGGGACTAGCGGGATCAATGAGCAGTTCTTC
len: 15
d_gene: TRBD2
v_gene: TRBV7-3
abundance: -
j_gene: TRBJ2-1

CDR3aa: CASSRTGGSYEQYF
CDR3nt: TGTGCCAGTAGTAGGACAGGGGGCTCCTACGAGCAGTACTTC
len: 14
d_gene: TRBD1
v_gene: TRBV19
abundance: -
j_gene: TRBJ2-7

CDR3aa: CAISASAYEQYF
CDR3nt: TGTGCCATCAGTGCTAGCGCCTACGAGCAGTACTTC
len: 12
d_gene: -
v_gene: TRBV10-3
abundance: -
j_gene: TRBJ2-7

CDR3aa: CASSLDPGRGNNEQFF
CDR3nt: TGTGCCAGCAGCTTAGATCCGGGGCGGGGAAACAATGAGCAGTTCTTC
len: 16
d_gene: -
v_gene: TRBV7-9
abundance: -
j_gene: TRBJ2-1

CDR3aa: CASSLTGINYGYTF
CDR3nt: TGTGCCAGCAGTTTAACAGGAATTAACTATGGCTACACCTTC
len: 14
d_gene: -
v_gene: TRBV28
abundance: -
j_gene: TRBJ1-2

CDR3aa: CASSSAGGIHEQYF
CDR3nt: TGTGCCAGCAGTTCGGCGGGAGGAATCCACGAGCAGTACTTC
len: 14
d_gene: TRBD2
v_gene: TRBV6-5
abundance: once
j_gene: TRBJ2-7

CDR3aa: CASSRARDTYNEQFF
CDR3nt: TGTGCCAGCAGCCGAGCGCGGGACACCTACAATGAGCAGTTCTTC
len: 15
d_gene: -
v_gene: TRBV7-2
abundance: -
j_gene: TRBJ2-1

CDR3aa: CASSQMGPQGQPQHF
CDR3nt: TGCGCCAGCAGCCAAATGGGGCCTCAGGGTCAGCCCCAGCATTTT
len: 15
d_gene: -
v_gene: TRBV4-1
abundance: -
j_gene: TRBJ1-5

CDR3aa: CASSDSGGAQPQHF
CDR3nt: TGTGCCAGCAGTGATTCGGGTGGTGCTCAGCCCCAGCATTTT
len: 14
d_gene: -
v_gene: TRBV6-1
abundance: once
j_gene: TRBJ1-5

CDR3aa: CASSGGQINQPQHF
CDR3nt: TGTGCCAGCAGCGGGGGACAGATTAATCAGCCCCAGCATTTT
len: 14
d_gene: TRBD1
v_gene: TRBV9
abundance: -
j_gene: TRBJ1-5

CDR3aa: CSVVSTGRSGANVLTF
CDR3nt: TGCAGCGTTGTTTCTACAGGCCGCTCTGGGGCCAACGTCCTGACTTTC
len: 16
d_gene: -
v_gene: TRBV29-1
abundance: -
j_gene: TRBJ2-6

CDR3aa: CASSLGGNEETQYF
CDR3nt: TGTGCCAGCAGCTTGGGGGGAAACGAAGAGACCCAGTACTTC
len: 14
d_gene: -
v_gene: TRBV5-6
abundance: -
j_gene: TRBJ2-5

CDR3aa: CASGLESRTEAFF
CDR3nt: TGTGCTAGTGGTTTGGAAAGTCGCACTGAAGCTTTCTTT
len: 13
d_gene: -
v_gene: TRBV12-5
abundance: once
j_gene: TRBJ1-1

CDR3aa: CAWVRGTYNEQFF
CDR3nt: TGTGCCTGGGTGAGGGGCACCTACAATGAGCAGTTCTTC
len: 13
d_gene: -
v_gene: TRBV30
abundance: -
j_gene: TRBJ2-1

CDR3aa: CASSVSGTGWTDTQYF
CDR3nt: TGCGCCAGCAGCGTTTCCGGGACAGGGTGGACAGATACGCAGTATTTT
len: 16
d_gene: TRBD1
v_gene: TRBV5-1
abundance: -
j_gene: TRBJ2-3

CDR3aa: CASILQGARNNEQFF
CDR3nt: TGTGCCAGCATCTTACAGGGGGCGCGGAACAATGAGCAGTTCTTC
len: 15
d_gene: TRBD1
v_gene: TRBV28
abundance: -
j_gene: TRBJ2-1

CDR3aa: CASTPGALSQPQHF
CDR3nt: TGTGCCAGCACTCCAGGGGCGTTAAGCCAGCCCCAGCATTTT
len: 14
d_gene: -
v_gene: TRBV6-1
abundance: -
j_gene: TRBJ1-5

CDR3aa: CASSFQLGAQGDTQYF
CDR3nt: TGTGCCAGCAGTTTCCAACTGGGCGCCCAGGGGGATACGCAGTATTTT
len: 16
d_gene: -
v_gene: TRBV28
abundance: -
j_gene: TRBJ2-3

CDR3aa: CASTRDGLGPGANVLTF
CDR3nt: TGTGCCAGCACTCGGGACGGGTTGGGCCCTGGGGCCAACGTCCTGACTTTC
len: 17
d_gene: -
v_gene: TRBV27
abundance: -
j_gene: TRBJ2-6

CDR3aa: CASSFSGTVYSNQPQHF
CDR3nt: TGTGCCAGCAGTTTTTCGGGGACAGTTTATAGCAATCAGCCCCAGCATTTT
len: 17
d_gene: TRBD1
v_gene: TRBV7-2
abundance: -
j_gene: TRBJ1-5

CDR3aa: CASGLAGDEQYF
CDR3nt: TGTGCCAGCGGTCTTGCCGGGGACGAGCAGTACTTC
len: 12
d_gene: -
v_gene: TRBV7-9
abundance: -
j_gene: TRBJ2-7

CDR3aa: CASSLTRGLVGELFF
CDR3nt: TGTGCCAGCAGCCTAACCAGGGGGCTTGTCGGGGAGCTGTTTTTT
len: 15
d_gene: TRBD1
v_gene: TRBV4-2
abundance: -
j_gene: TRBJ2-2

CDR3aa: CASSIPLAGEGEQFF
CDR3nt: TGTGCCAGTAGTATTCCCCTAGCGGGAGAGGGGGAGCAGTTCTTC
len: 15
d_gene: TRBD2
v_gene: TRBV19
abundance: -
j_gene: TRBJ2-1

CDR3aa: CAISGAASGGGEQYF
CDR3nt: TGTGCCATCAGTGGCGCGGCTAGCGGAGGGGGGGAGCAGTACTTC
len: 15
d_gene: -
v_gene: TRBV10-3
abundance: -
j_gene: TRBJ2-7

CDR3aa: CASSFSGANVLTF
CDR3nt: TGTGCCAGCAGTTTCTCTGGGGCCAACGTCCTGACTTTC
len: 13
d_gene: -
v_gene: TRBV28
abundance: once
j_gene: TRBJ2-6

CDR3aa: CASSQEWTGDHEQYF
CDR3nt: TGTGCCAGCAGCCAGGAATGGACAGGGGACCACGAGCAGTACTTC
len: 15
d_gene: TRBD1
v_gene: TRBV7-8
abundance: -
j_gene: TRBJ2-7

CDR3aa: CASSTGLQETQYF
CDR3nt: TGCGCCAGCAGCACGGGACTTCAAGAGACCCAGTACTTC
len: 13
d_gene: -
v_gene: TRBV5-1
abundance: -
j_gene: TRBJ2-5

CDR3aa: CSAVQAVKDTQYF
CDR3nt: TGCAGCGCTGTCCAGGCTGTTAAGGATACGCAGTATTTT
len: 13
d_gene: -
v_gene: TRBV29-1
abundance: -
j_gene: TRBJ2-3

CDR3aa: CASKGQGSTEAFF
CDR3nt: TGTGCCAGCAAGGGACAGGGTAGCACTGAAGCTTTCTTT
len: 13
d_gene: TRBD1
v_gene: TRBV25-1
abundance: -
j_gene: TRBJ1-1

CDR3aa: CASSLVGAGANVLTF
CDR3nt: TGTGCCAGCAGCTTAGTGGGAGCCGGGGCCAACGTCCTGACTTTC
len: 15
d_gene: -
v_gene: TRBV13
abundance: -
j_gene: TRBJ2-6